This T cell receptor (beta chain) derives from a study of CD8+CD57+ T cells in acquired aplastic anemia. For the study at large: Recorded DNA amounts for sorted CD4+ and CD8+ cells had an average of approximately 3.2 ug. CD4+ cells from healthy donors averaged roughly 11 million reads.

In this sample, this clonotype turned up many times. The antigen is undetermined. Germline values: CDR1 MNHNS, CDR2 SASEGT. The V end lost 2 bases, the J end lost 8 bases, and 14 bases lay between the germline ends. CDR3 size: 14 residues. Study-level points and caveats: Significant differences in CD8+ Simpson's diversity were not observed between patients and controls. Common to patients and controls were about 31 CD8+ CDR3 sequences.

For CDR3 and TCR beta VDJ profiling, genomic DNA was the template used. MiXCR, applied by TCRdb to the reads, yields one record per CDR3 protein. The top ten clones hold 0.95% to 1.2% of a sample with 200,000 to 250,000 distinct CDR3 sequences, 30% to 40% of them seen once. The sequenced sample was sorted CD4+, CD8+, or CD8+CD57+ T cells (not recorded which) from PBMCs. The receptor comes from a human donor in good health, serving as a control. The J gene is TRBJ2-3, the V gene TRBV6-1; TRBD1 might be the D (5 bases). The CDR3 here is CASSEQGVSFTQYF. The CDR3 nucleotides read TGTGCCAGCAGTGAACAGGGCGTCTCGTTTACGCAGTATTTT.